Listed here are 30 T cell receptor beta chains from one sample, sequenced in a study of response to subunit inactivated influenza vaccine. Each CDR3 protein is one row after TCRdb ran MiXCR on the RT-PCR reads. The repertoire holds about 610,000 distinct CDR3 sequences, with roughly 15% as singletons. This specimen consisted of PBMCs from blood, obtained roughly 13 days after vaccination. Receptors originate from a man over 45 who received an inactivated influenza vaccine.

This clonotype has just a few counts. The V call is TRBV7-9, the J call TRBJ2-7; possible D gene TRBD1, 6 bases. Germline V gene data show CDR1 as SEHNR and CDR2 as FQNEAQ (reference sequence). The V gene lost 4 bases and the J gene lost 2 bases, with 18 bases spanning the gap. The CDR3 is made up of 16 amino acids. DNA for the CDR3: TGTGCCAGCAGCTCCTTCACAGGGTTCGGGACCTACGAGCAGTACTTC. This codes for CASSSFTGFGTYEQYF. Combining the CDR3 with reference TRBV7-9 and TRBJ2-7 gives the whole variable domain DTGVSQNPRHKITKRGQNVTFRCDPISEHNRLYWYRQTLGQGPEFLTYFQNEAQLEKSRLLSDRFSAERPKGSFSTLEIQRTEQGDSAMYLCASSSFTGFGTYEQYFGPGTRLTVT.

This chain connects TRBV19 to TRBJ1-1, with TRBD1 matching 7 bases. V shed 6 bases and J 5 bases; nucleotides not matched to a gene: 12. CDR1 and CDR2 from the germline V gene are LNHDA and SQIVND (reference sequence). The CDR3 runs to 15 residues. The CDR3 spells CASRLPQGRGTEAFF. CDR3 sequence (DNA): TGTGCCAGTAGACTTCCACAGGGGAGAGGTACTGAAGCTTTCTTT.

This clonotype was counted between two and nine times. This rearrangement joins TRBV4-1 to TRBJ2-1, with a tentative D call TRBD1 (8 bases). Germline CDR1 MGHRA, CDR2 YSYEKL. V was shortened by 0 bases and J by 2 bases, with 17 bases between the two germline ends. The CDR3 extends over 18 amino acids. The CDR3 sequence is CASSQDHRGGVAYNEQFF. The CDR3 DNA sequence: TGCGCCAGCAGCCAAGATCACAGGGGGGGAGTCGCCTACAATGAGCAGTTCTTC.

The V call is TRBV7-9, the J call TRBJ2-4; D remains unclear. CDR1 is SEHNR, CDR2 FQNEAQ, per germline (reference sequence). Trimming cost V 5 bases and J 2 bases, with 16 bases left between them. The CDR3 length is 16 residues. The CDR3 is CASSRSNQLPKNIQYF. In nucleotides, the CDR3 is TGTGCCAGCAGCCGTTCCAACCAACTTCCCAAAAACATTCAGTACTTC.

Points on this clonotype: Compared with germline, one end of the junction differs, possibly owing to a read error. This chain joins TRBV7-2 and TRBJ1-1, with D possibly matching TRBD1 (5 bases). Germline-derived CDR1 and CDR2 are SGHTA and FQGNSA. The CDR3 is 15 amino acids. CDR3 nucleotides: TGTGCCAGCAGCTTAGTTTCAGGGTTGAACACTAAAGCTTTCTTT. This gives the protein CASSLVSGLNTKAFF.

This clonotype has ten or more counts. The chain links TRBV6-2 or TRBV6-3 to TRBJ1-5; 7 bases map to TRBD1. The CDR3 runs 13 residues. The ends lost 6 bases at V and 7 bases at J; junction bases unmatched: 6. Germline V lookup: CDR1 MNHEY, CDR2 SVGEGT. CDR3 in amino acids: CASRGTGEQPQHF. CDR3 bases: TGTGCCAGCAGGGGCACAGGGGAGCAGCCCCAGCATTTT.

On this clonotype itself: The junction and the germline gene differ at one end; a read error may be behind it. The rearrangement uses TRBV5-1 and TRBJ2-3, with TRBD2 matching 7 bases. The CDR3 is made up of 12 amino acids. Germline V gene sequence: CDR1 SGHRS, CDR2 YFSETQ. The CDR3 loop is CASSLDREAFLF. The CDR3 DNA sequence: TGCGCCAGCAGCTTGGACCGGGAGGCCTTCCTTTTT.

The chain is built from TRBV28 and TRBJ1-5; no definite D call. Germline V lookup: CDR1 MDHEN, CDR2 SYDVKM. V was pared by 4 bases and J by 1 base, with 11 bases between. The CDR3 covers 15 residues. The CDR3 here is CASSSHHGSNQPQHF. CDR3 coding DNA: TGTGCCAGCAGTTCCCATCATGGGAGCAATCAGCCCCAGCATTTT.

In DNA, the CDR3 is TGTGCCATCAGGGGTAGCGGGGAAGGGACCGGGGAGCTGTTTTTT. Amino acid sequence: CAIRGSGEGTGELFF. The rearrangement uses TRBV10-3 and TRBJ2-2; 8 bases are shared with TRBD2. CDR3 size: 15 residues. With 6 bases clipped from V and 5 bases from J, the junction kept 8 bases outside the gene matches. Germline CDR1 ENHRY, CDR2 SYGVKD.

The genes are TRBV5-1 and TRBJ2-6; D gene unclear. CDR1 SGHRS and CDR2 YFSETQ come from the germline V gene. V was pared by 0 bases and J by 0 bases, with 4 bases between. The CDR3 is made up of 15 amino acids. The CDR3 DNA sequence: TGCGCCAGCAGCTTGGAGGTCTCTGGGGCCAACGTCCTGACTTTC. This encodes CASSLEVSGANVLTF.

This clonotype has only a few counts. The rearrangement links TRBV7-9 to TRBJ1-6; TRBD1 matches 8 bases. CDR3 size: 15 residues. With 0 bases clipped from V and 8 bases from J, the junction kept 3 bases outside the gene matches. CDR1 is SEHNR and CDR2 is FQNEAQ in the germline V gene (reference sequence). Here the CDR3 reads CASSLADRGYSPLHF. In DNA, the CDR3 is TGTGCCAGCAGCTTAGCCGACAGGGGTTATTCACCCCTCCACTTT.

This chain connects TRBV7-2 to TRBJ2-3; TRBD2 matches 8 bases. V trimming: 3 bases; J trimming: 2 bases; junction bases outside the gene matches: 10. The CDR3 loop spans 17 amino acids. In germline, CDR1 is SGHTA, CDR2 FQGNSA. CDR3 sequence (DNA): TGTGCCAGCAGCTTGTCTTTTCAGCGGGGGACCACAGATACGCAGTATTTT. It codes for CASSLSFQRGTTDTQYF.

The chain joins TRBV20-1 to TRBJ2-1, with TRBD2 matching over 9 bases. Looked up from germline, CDR1 is DFQATT and CDR2 is SNEGSKA (reference sequence). With 6 bases clipped from V and 3 bases from J, the junction kept 3 bases outside the gene matches. The CDR3 is 13 residues long. Here the CDR3 reads CSATSGYYNEQFF. The CDR3 DNA follows: TGCAGTGCAACTAGCGGGTACTACAATGAGCAGTTCTTC.

The chain carries TRBV29-1 and TRBJ2-7; TRBD1 matches 8 bases. The V gene end was trimmed by 4 bases and the J gene end by 5 bases; junction bases not matched to a gene: 10. Per the germline V gene, CDR1 is SQVTM and CDR2 is ANQGSEA. The length of the CDR3 is 14 residues. The CDR3 loop is CSVVETGDPHEQYF. CDR3 nucleotides: TGCAGCGTTGTGGAGACAGGGGATCCCCACGAGCAGTACTTC.

This clonotype was found a few times. V and J are TRBV28 and TRBJ1-1; unclear D gene. Germline CDR1 is MDHEN and CDR2 is SYDVKM. The ends were cut back, 2 bases at V and 2 bases at J, with 9 bases in the middle. The CDR3 covers 14 residues. The CDR3 bases are TGTGCCAGCAGTTTAACACCTTATAACACTGAAGCTTTCTTT. It translates to CASSLTPYNTEAFF.

This sequence joins TRBV19 and TRBJ2-1; 12 bases fit TRBD2. V was clipped by 6 bases and J by 0 bases; unmatched bases: 3. CDR3 length equals 16 residues. Per germline, CDR1 LNHDA and CDR2 SQIVND (reference sequence). DNA for the CDR3: TGTGCCAGTAGGAGACTAGCGGGAGACTCCTACAATGAGCAGTTCTTC. Amino acid sequence: CASRRLAGDSYNEQFF. Full variable domain (missing parts from reference TRBV19 and TRBJ2-1): DGGITQSPKYLFRKEGQNVTLSCEQNLNHDAMYWYRQDPGQGLRLIYYSQIVNDFQKGDIAEGYSVSREKKESFPLTVTSAQKNPTAFYLCASRRLAGDSYNEQFFGPGTRLTVL.

This clonotype was observed a handful of times. V is TRBV5-1 and J is TRBJ2-5; 8 nucleotides align to TRBD1. Trimming took 6 bases from V and 2 from J; bases not matched to a gene: 9. Germline CDR1 and CDR2: SGHRS and YFSETQ. The CDR3 runs 15 residues. The CDR3 loop reads CASTSAGTGQETQYF. The CDR3 nucleotides read TGCGCCAGCACCTCAGCCGGGACAGGTCAAGAGACCCAGTACTTC.

The chain joins TRBV6-2 or TRBV6-3 to TRBJ2-3; D gene ambiguous. CDR3 length: 14 amino acids. Germline V gene data show CDR1 as MNHEY and CDR2 as SVGEGT. Trimming removed 1 base at V and 12 bases at J, with 17 bases between. DNA of the CDR3: TGTGCCAGCAGTTACTTTAGTCAGCGACGCCCCCAGTATTTT. It specifies CASSYFSQRRPQYF.

This clonotype was counted at least ten times. This rearrangement joins TRBV20-1 to TRBJ1-1; TRBD1 might be the D (6 bases). Trimming left V 0 bases short and J 0 bases short, with 14 bases between. The germline V gene has CDR1 DFQATT and CDR2 SNEGSKA (reference sequence). The CDR3 extends over 16 amino acids. CDR3 region: CSARDLGQLMNTEAFF. In nucleotides, the CDR3 is TGCAGTGCTAGAGATTTAGGACAGCTCATGAACACTGAAGCTTTCTTT.

The chain has TRBV24-1 and TRBJ2-1; TRBD1 matches at 9 bases. CDR1 KGHDR and CDR2 SFDVKD come from the germline V gene. The CDR3 totals 16 residues. Unmatched junction bases numbered 9, after V lost 4 bases and J lost 6 bases. In DNA, the CDR3 is TGTGCCACCAGTGACGAAGGGACAGGGAGTGGCAATGAGCAGTTCTTC. As protein: CATSDEGTGSGNEQFF.

This clonotype was seen ten or more times. This chain uses TRBV30 with TRBJ2-1; 9 positions agree with TRBD2. The CDR3 has 14 residues. Germline CDR1 is GTSNPN and CDR2 is SVGIG (reference sequence). V was clipped by 4 bases and J by 4 bases; unmatched bases: 5. The CDR3 loop reads CAWNSGGPYNEQFF. CDR3 bases: TGTGCCTGGAATAGCGGGGGACCTTACAATGAGCAGTTCTTC. Combining the CDR3 with reference TRBV30 and TRBJ2-1 gives the whole variable domain SQTIHQWPATLVQPVGSPLSLECTVEGTSNPNLYWYRQAAGRGLQLLFYSVGIGQISSEVPQNLSASRPQDRQFILSSKKLLLSDSGFYLCAWNSGGPYNEQFFGPGTRLTVL.

This clonotype was picked up many times. V gene TRBV20-1 combines with J gene TRBJ1-5; D gene unclear. Trimming left V 0 bases short and J 4 bases short, with 4 bases between. CDR1 and CDR2 from the germline V gene are DFQATT and SNEGSKA (reference sequence). The CDR3 length is 12 residues. CDR3 amino acids: CSARDTNQPQHF. CDR3 nucleotides: TGCAGTGCTAGAGATACAAATCAGCCCCAGCATTTT.

This clonotype turned up a few times. This sequence joins TRBV6-1 and TRBJ2-7, with 8 nucleotides matching TRBD1. This CDR3 region has 14 residues. The germline gives CDR1 MNHNS, CDR2 SASEGT. V lost 8 bases, J lost 7 bases, and 13 bases stayed unmatched. CDR3 coding DNA: TGTGCCAGCGGGCTGGGACAGGCGAGCGGGGAGCAGTACTTC. Its translation is CASGLGQASGEQYF.

This clonotype was counted a few times. The chain uses TRBV4-2 and TRBJ1-4; D not resolved. The V gene lost 0 bases and the J gene lost 10 bases, with 15 bases spanning the gap. From germline, CDR1 is LGHNA and CDR2 YNFKEQ. The CDR3 length is 15 residues. CDR3 residues: CASSQDSQRVGKLFF. In DNA, the CDR3 is TGTGCCAGCAGCCAAGATTCACAGAGGGTGGGAAAACTGTTTTTT.

Only a few counts were recorded for this clonotype. J is TRBJ2-1 and V is TRBV7-8, with a tentative D call TRBD2 (5 bases). The CDR3 extends over 13 amino acids. Germline assignment: CDR1 SGHVS and CDR2 FQNEAQ. The ends were cut back, 3 bases at V and 3 bases at J, with 6 bases in the middle. The CDR3 nucleotides read TGTGCCAGCAGCTTGGACTTCTACAATGAGCAGTTCTTC. This codes for CASSLDFYNEQFF.

This clonotype was detected only a few times. The genes are TRBV6-1 and TRBJ2-5; D possibly uses TRBD1 or TRBD2 (7 bases each). The CDR3 is made up of 14 amino acids. With 7 bases removed from V and 5 bases from J, the gap between germline ends came to 17 bases. The germline CDR1 and CDR2 sequences are MNHNS and SASEGT. CDR3 protein: CASNEQGGGETQYF. CDR3 coding DNA: TGTGCCAGCAATGAGCAGGGGGGGGGCGAGACCCAGTACTTC.

This clonotype was counted between two and nine times. This chain uses TRBV7-9 with TRBJ1-6; 7 bases line up with TRBD1. After removal of 5 bases from V and 7 bases from J, the junction contained 11 bases not matched to a gene. CDR1 is SEHNR, CDR2 FQNEAQ, per germline (reference sequence). This CDR3 spans 16 amino acids. The CDR3 loop is CASSATSGQQNSPLHF. In DNA form, the CDR3 reads TGTGCCAGCAGCGCTACATCGGGACAGCAGAATTCACCCCTCCACTTT.

The chain combines TRBV14 with TRBJ1-2; maybe TRBD1 (6 bases). Trimming took off 1 base at V and 7 bases at J, with 13 bases between the two ends. In germline, CDR1 is SGHDN, CDR2 FVKESK. This CDR3 is 14 amino acids long. The CDR3 coding sequence is TGTGCCAGCAGCCAAGTGGACAGCGGCATTGGCTACACCTTC. Translating gives CASSQVDSGIGYTF.

This chain joins TRBV12-3 or TRBV12-4 and TRBJ2-5; 8 positions agree with TRBD2. The CDR3 loop spans 15 amino acids. V lost 6 bases, J lost 5 bases, and 11 bases stayed unmatched. CDR3 protein: CASSLASGGGETQYF. Here the CDR3 DNA reads TGTGCCAGCAGCCTGGCTAGCGGCGGGGGGGAGACCCAGTACTTC.

The chain combines TRBV18 with TRBJ2-7, with D unclear. Trimming cost V 0 bases and J 2 bases, with 8 bases left between them. The CDR3 extends over 14 amino acids. CDR1 is KGHSH and CDR2 is LQKENI in the germline V gene. The CDR3 reads CASSPPSLPYEQYF. In DNA form, the CDR3 reads TGTGCCAGCTCACCACCGTCCCTACCCTACGAGCAGTACTTC.